This T cell receptor beta chain derives from a study of PD-1 blockade in classical Hodgkin lymphoma. The protocol was immunoSEQ multiplex PCR, while the TCRdb copy is restricted to in-frame clones and leaves out a portion. Among roughly 23,000 clones listed, over 90% were seen once. Germline V lookup: CDR1 MNHNS, CDR2 SASEGT. Losses at the gene ends were 6 bases for V and 4 bases for J; bases not matched to a gene: 8. This CDR3 is 15 amino acids long. As regards this clone: Its antigen is not known.

General study results and limits: Newly diagnosed patients were said to have less baseline TCR diversity than healthy donors did.

Time point denoted: newly diagnosed, previously untreated cHL patient sample. With magnetic negative selection, CD4+ T cells were purified from PBMCs that had been thawed. The authors compared against newly diagnosed, untreated classical Hodgkin lymphoma PBMCs. The sequence derives from a human donor with classical Hodgkin lymphoma. Sequenced input: CD4+ T cells from blood. This rearrangement joins TRBV6-1 to TRBJ2-7; 11 bases fit TRBD1. CDR3 in DNA: TGTGCCAGCAGGCAAGGACAGGGGGCTGTGTACGAGCAGTACTTC. This encodes CASRQGQGAVYEQYF.